Following are 22 T cell receptor beta chains from one sample sequenced in a study of CXCR3-negative and CXCR3-positive naive CD8 T cells (dated by TCRdb to between 2017 and 2020). Sequencing was carried out with a NextSeq 550. The Human TCR Profiling Kit (MiLaboratory) was used to prepare UMI-labeled 5' RACE TRB cDNA libraries. The reads underwent TCRdb reprocessing, giving one record for each CDR3 protein sequence and no DNA. In this sample's table one finds around 140,000 distinct CDR3 sequences. The ten largest clonotypes hold roughly 0.39% of the sample. Their cognate antigens are unknown. Overall results and qualifications from the work: TRB CDR3s from CXCR3-positive naive cells showed higher hydrophobicity (lower Kidera factor 4), lower energy, and higher strength and volume indices than CXCR3-negative naive cells.

Sequencing input: naive CXCR3+ CD8+ T cells from blood. The sample's cell subset or site label, in plain terms: CD45RO-CCR7+CD27+CD95- naive CD8+ T cells expressing CXCR3 (TNR3+). These receptors were taken from a human donor in good health. Some clones in this sample may be carry-over from other donors' samples.

J is TRBJ2-7 and V is TRBV7-2; TCRdb indicates TRBD1, and absent DNA this call remains unverified. The CDR3 is made up of 13 amino acids. CDR1 is SGHTA and CDR2 is FQGNSA in the germline V gene. CDR3 in amino acids: CASSRDLSYEQYF.

The rearrangement uses TRBV28 and TRBJ2-2; the D gene TCRdb calls, TRBD1, cannot be checked with no DNA. The CDR3 sequence is 17 residues long. Germline-derived CDR1 and CDR2 are MDHEN and SYDVKM. CDR3 sequence reads: CASSSLTVSRNTGELFF.

The V call is TRBV6-4, the J call TRBJ2-3; TCRdb names TRBD1, which stays unverified in the absence of DNA. The CDR3 sequence is 16 residues long. CDR1 is MRHNA and CDR2 is SNTAGT in the germline V gene. CDR3 sequence reads: CASSVGTGGSEDTQYF.

This chain uses TRBV5-6 with TRBJ2-7; TCRdb returns TRBD2, unconfirmable since there is no DNA. The CDR3 totals 15 residues. Germline CDR1 and CDR2: SGHDT and YYEEEE. The CDR3 loop reads CASSPSGGPTYEQYF.

The rearrangement links TRBV13 to TRBJ2-3; TCRdb's D call of TRBD2 is untestable without DNA. There are 14 residues in the CDR3. Germline V CDR1 and CDR2: PRHDT, FYEKMQ (reference sequence). The chain's CDR3 is CASSQTAVGDTQYF.

The chain links TRBV29-1 to TRBJ2-7. The CDR3 sequence is 12 residues long. Germline V CDR1 and CDR2: SQVTM, ANQGSEA. CDR3 residues: CSVVASSYEQYF.

The rearrangement uses TRBV29-1 and TRBJ1-2. The CDR3 loop spans 14 amino acids. Germline loops: CDR1 SQVTM, CDR2 ANQGSEA. This CDR3 reads CSVDRVPSTYGYTF.

This rearrangement joins TRBV5-8 to TRBJ2-7; TCRdb outputs TRBD1, but without DNA this stays unchecked. The CDR3 loop spans 15 amino acids. CDR1 is SGHTS, CDR2 YDEGEE, per germline. The CDR3 sequence is CASSLEAGGVYEQYF.

This sequence joins TRBV2 and TRBJ2-2; the TCRdb call, TRBD1, lacks DNA for checking. This CDR3 region has 17 residues. Per the germline V gene, CDR1 is SNHLY and CDR2 is FYNNEI. CDR3 sequence: CASSQSRDRADTGELFF.

The V gene is TRBV29-1, the J gene TRBJ2-1; TCRdb reports TRBD1, a call that lacks DNA to check it against. The CDR3 covers 13 residues. Germline CDR1 and CDR2: SQVTM and ANQGSEA. The CDR3 sequence: CSACSWASNEQFF.

This chain connects TRBV29-1 to TRBJ2-7. The CDR3 runs to 15 residues. In germline, CDR1 is SQVTM, CDR2 ANQGSEA. CDR3: CSVEDLGGSSYEQYF.

The V and J genes are TRBV19 and TRBJ2-1. This CDR3 has 12 residues. Germline V gives CDR1 LNHDA, CDR2 SQIVND (reference sequence). This chain's CDR3 is CASSILRSEQLF.

The J gene is TRBJ2-1, the V gene TRBV5-5; without DNA, the TCRdb call of TRBD2 cannot be checked. The V gene's germline CDR1 is SGHKS and CDR2 YYEKEE (reference sequence). This CDR3 spans 16 amino acids. CDR3 protein: CASSLSGGAKGDEQFF.

The CDR3: CASSIGGRGLAEAFF. The V call is TRBV19, the J call TRBJ1-1; without DNA, the TCRdb call of TRBD1 cannot be checked. Germline assignment: CDR1 LNHDA and CDR2 SQIVND (reference sequence). This CDR3 is 15 amino acids long.

The chain joins TRBV4-3 to TRBJ2-3; lacking DNA, the TRBD1 call made by TCRdb goes unchecked. Per germline, CDR1 LGHNA and CDR2 YSLEER. This CDR3 spans 14 amino acids. The CDR3: CASSSGQSTDTQYF.

The chain carries TRBV11-2 and TRBJ1-3; the TRBD1 assignment by TCRdb is unverifiable without DNA. Germline V gene lookup returns CDR1 SGHAT and CDR2 FQNNGV. The CDR3 runs to 15 residues. The CDR3 here is CASSLLGARGNTIYF.

This chain joins TRBV19 and TRBJ1-4. The CDR3 runs to 16 residues. Germline V gene sequence: CDR1 LNHDA, CDR2 SQIVND (reference sequence). This CDR3 reads CASSIGYTATNEKLFF. Full variable domain (missing parts from reference TRBV19 and TRBJ1-4): DGGITQSPKYLFRKEGQNVTLSCEQNLNHDAMYWYRQDPGQGLRLIYYSQIVNDFQKGDIAEGYSVSREKKESFPLTVTSAQKNPTAFYLCASSIGYTATNEKLFFGSGTQLSVL.

CDR3 sequence: CSARVGGLAGISSYNEQFF. This chain joins TRBV20-1 and TRBJ2-1; the D gene TCRdb calls, TRBD2, cannot be checked with no DNA. This CDR3 comprises 19 residues. Germline V CDR1 and CDR2: DFQATT, SNEGSKA (reference sequence).

The chain employs TRBV27 and TRBJ2-1; TCRdb designates TRBD2, a call that cannot be tested without DNA. This CDR3 has 16 amino acids. CDR1 MNHEY and CDR2 SMNVEV come from the germline V gene (reference sequence). The CDR3 sequence is CASSSPSGGAYNEQFF.

This chain links TRBV29-1 with TRBJ2-2; TCRdb names TRBD1, which stays unverified in the absence of DNA. CDR1 and CDR2 (germline): SQVTM, ANQGSEA. The CDR3 is 12 residues long. The CDR3 sequence: CSAEQGTGELFF.

J is TRBJ2-7 and V is TRBV5-6. Germline assignment: CDR1 SGHDT and CDR2 YYEEEE. CDR3 length: 13 amino acids. The CDR3 loop reads CASSLAADYEQYF.

The chain links TRBV29-1 to TRBJ2-7; TCRdb picks TRBD2, but there is no DNA to check that call. CDR1 is SQVTM, CDR2 ANQGSEA, per germline. This CDR3 comprises 16 residues. CDR3 region: CSVEGVMGGDVYEQYF.